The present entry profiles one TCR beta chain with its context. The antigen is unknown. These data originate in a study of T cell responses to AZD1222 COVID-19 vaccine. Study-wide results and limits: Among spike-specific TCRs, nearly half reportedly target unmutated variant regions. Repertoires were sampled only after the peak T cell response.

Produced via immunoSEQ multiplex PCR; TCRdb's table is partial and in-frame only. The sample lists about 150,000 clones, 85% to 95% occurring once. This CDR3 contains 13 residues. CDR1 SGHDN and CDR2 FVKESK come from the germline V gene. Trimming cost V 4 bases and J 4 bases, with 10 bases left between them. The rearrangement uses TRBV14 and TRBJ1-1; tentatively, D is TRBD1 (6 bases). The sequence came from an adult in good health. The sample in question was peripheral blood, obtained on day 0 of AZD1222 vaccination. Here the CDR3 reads CASSLGGGTEAFF. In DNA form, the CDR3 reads TGTGCCAGCAGCCTGGGAGGGGGCACTGAAGCTTTCTTT. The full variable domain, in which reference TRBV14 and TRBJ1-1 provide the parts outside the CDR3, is EAGVTQFPSHSVIEKGQTVTLRCDPISGHDNLYWYRRVMGKEIKFLLHFVKESKQDESGMPNNRFLAERTGGTYSTLKVQPAELEDSGVYFCASSLGGGTEAFFGQGTRLTVV.